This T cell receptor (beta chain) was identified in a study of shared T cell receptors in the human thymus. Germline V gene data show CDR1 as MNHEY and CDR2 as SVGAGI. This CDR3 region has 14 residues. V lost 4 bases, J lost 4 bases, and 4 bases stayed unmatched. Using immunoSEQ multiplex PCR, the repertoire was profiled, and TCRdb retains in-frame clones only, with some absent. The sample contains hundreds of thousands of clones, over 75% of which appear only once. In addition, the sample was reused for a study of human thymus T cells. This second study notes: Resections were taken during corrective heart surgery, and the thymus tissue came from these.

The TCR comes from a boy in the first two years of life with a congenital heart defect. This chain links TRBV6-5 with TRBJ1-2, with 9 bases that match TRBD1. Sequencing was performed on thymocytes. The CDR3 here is CASSFTGGSYGYTF. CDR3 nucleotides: TGTGCCAGCAGTTTCACAGGGGGCTCCTATGGCTACACCTTC.